These 6 T cell receptor beta chains were all obtained from the same sample, sequenced in a study of T cells in Graves' hyperthyroidism and ophthalmopathy. TCR beta CDR3 regions were amplified from RNA transcripts. First-round RT-PCR targeting the TCR CDR3 was performed with the HTBI primer set. TCRdb fed the multiplex PCR reads into MiXCR, producing one record per CDR3 protein. The repertoire holds roughly 400,000 distinct CDR3 sequences, with 11% to 15% as singletons. The specimen was blood. These receptors all come from a man in his fifties or sixties with Graves' ophthalmopathy.

The chain has TRBV6-6 and TRBJ1-5, with D possibly TRBD1 on 5 matching bases. Germline V gene sequence: CDR1 MNHNY, CDR2 SVGAGI (reference sequence). V was clipped by 2 bases and J by 3 bases, with 11 bases between them. CDR3 size: 15 residues. CDR3 sequence: CASSYGRVNNQPQHF. Here the CDR3 DNA reads TGTGCCAGCAGTTACGGCAGGGTAAACAATCAGCCCCAGCATTTT.

This clonotype was seen more than once but under ten times. J is TRBJ1-5 and V is TRBV10-3; D is unresolved. The CDR3 runs 11 residues. The germline gives CDR1 ENHRY, CDR2 SYGVKD. The germline V and J ends were trimmed by 7 bases and 9 bases, with 10 bases remaining between them. The CDR3, as DNA: TGTGCCATCAACGTCGGCGGGCCCCAGCATTTT. Amino acids: CAINVGGPQHF.

This clonotype appeared a single time. The genes are TRBV7-3 and TRBJ2-3; D might be TRBD2 (5 bases). Trimming stripped 1 base from V and 4 bases from J, with 15 bases between. The CDR3 runs to 16 residues. Germline loops: CDR1 SGHTA, CDR2 FQGTGA. The CDR3 DNA reads as TGTGCCAGCAGCTTAATGGGTGGGAGTGGTGCAGATACGCAGTATTTT. It yields the protein CASSLMGGSGADTQYF. The full variable domain, rest sourced from reference TRBV7-3 and TRBJ2-3, is GAGVSQTPSNKVTEKGKYVELRCDPISGHTALYWYRQSLGQGPEFLIYFQGTGAADDSGLPNDRFFAVRPEGSVSTLKIQRTERGDSAVYLCASSLMGGSGADTQYFGPGTRLTVL.

V gene TRBV12-3 or TRBV12-4 combines with J gene TRBJ2-3, with 8 positions matching TRBD2. Trimming cost V 6 bases and J 2 bases; bases outside gene matches: 7. The CDR3 spans 15 residues. The CDR3: CASSLHSGDTDTQYF. CDR3 coding DNA: TGTGCCAGCAGCTTACATAGCGGGGACACAGATACGCAGTATTTT.

This clonotype turned up a few times. The rearrangement joins TRBV11-2 to TRBJ1-1, with TRBD1 as a possible D gene (6 bases). In germline, CDR1 is SGHAT, CDR2 FQNNGV. Trimming pared 5 bases from V and 1 base from J, leaving 14 bases between. The CDR3 covers 15 residues. The CDR3 spells CASSPGDGKNTEAFF. DNA for the CDR3: TGTGCCAGCAGCCCAGGGGACGGGAAGAACACTGAAGCTTTCTTT.

This clonotype occurred many times. The chain carries TRBV20-1 and TRBJ2-2, with 7 bases aligning to TRBD2. Germline CDR1 DFQATT, CDR2 SNEGSKA (reference sequence). This CDR3 is built from 13 residues. CDR3 in DNA: TGCAGCTCCGGGGACTACACTACCGGGGAGCTGTTTTTT. This encodes CSSGDYTTGELFF.